Listed below are T cell receptor beta chains from one sample, sequenced in a study of shared clonotypes between healthy human individuals. Assay used: immunoSEQ multiplex PCR; TCRdb lists only in-frame clones, some missing. The table has roughly 570,000 clones, more than 95% seen once. Sequencing was done on a sample of naive CD8+ T cells sorted from blood. The receptors stem from a young man in good health. Both conserved end residues are part of each CDR3. The order of the fields is J gene, clone size, V gene, D gene, CDR3 DNA, CDR3 protein. D genes are given only for firm matches. Clone size, where shown, is once, few, many, or a class for clones that have expanded.

>TRBJ2-1|NA|TRBV4-1|TRBD2
TGCGCCAGCAGCCAGGCTAGCGGATACAACAATGAGCAGTTCTTC
CASSQASGYNNEQFF
>TRBJ2-1|few|TRBV13|TRBD1
TGTGCCAGCAGCCCCGACAGGGGGGGCATGGGTGAGCAGTTCTTC
CASSPDRGGMGEQFF
>TRBJ2-7|NA|TRBV18|TRBD1
TGTGCCAGCTCACCAAGAACGACAGGGGCGGATTCCTACGAGCAGTACTTC
CASSPRTTGADSYEQYF
>TRBJ1-4|NA|TRBV7-9|NA
TGTGCCAGCAGGGGCGGTGTTGAAAAACTGTTTTTT
CASRGGVEKLFF
>TRBJ2-7|NA|TRBV27|NA
TGTGCCAGCAATATACCACCTTACAGGGTACCTCTAGCGGACCAAGAGACCTACGAGCAGTACTTC
CASNIPPYRVPLADQETYEQYF
>TRBJ2-3|NA|TRBV5-4|TRBD2
TGTGCCAGCAGCTTTACTAGCGTTAGCACAGATACGCAGTATTTT
CASSFTSVSTDTQYF
>TRBJ2-3|NA|TRBV28|TRBD2
TGTGCCAGCAGTTTCCCACTAGCGGGAAAAACAGATACGCAGTATTTT
CASSFPLAGKTDTQYF
>TRBJ2-7|NA|TRBV4-1|TRBD1
TGCGCCAGCAGCCCCGGACAGGGTCTCGAGCAGTACTTC
CASSPGQGLEQYF
>TRBJ2-7|NA|TRBV7-9|NA
TGTGCCAGCAGCCATAGGGTAGGGGGTTGGCACGAGCAGTACTTC
CASSHRVGGWHEQYF
>TRBJ2-1|once|TRBV7-6|NA
TGTGCCAGCAGCTCCCGCCCCCAACTACGCGGCTCCTACAATGAGCAGTTCTTC
CASSSRPQLRGSYNEQFF
>TRBJ2-7|NA|TRBV11-2|TRBD2
TGTGCCAGCAGCTCCAGACTAGCAGAGCCCTACGAGCAGTACTTC
CASSSRLAEPYEQYF
>TRBJ1-2|NA|TRBV11-2|TRBD1
TGTGCCAGCAGCTTAGTATCCAGGGGGCGAGGCGATGGCTACACCTTC
CASSLVSRGRGDGYTF
>TRBJ2-2|NA|TRBV29-1|NA
TGCAGCGTTTCCCAGGGTTTCCCCGGGGAGCTGTTTTTT
CSVSQGFPGELFF
>TRBJ2-5|once|TRBV13|TRBD2
TGTGCCAGCAGCTTATGGGGGACTAGCGGGAGCAAAGAGACCCAGTACTTC
CASSLWGTSGSKETQYF
>TRBJ2-7|NA|TRBV9|NA
TGTGCCAGCAGCGTAGGTGGATTCGGGGGCTCCTACGAGCAGTACTTC
CASSVGGFGGSYEQYF
>TRBJ2-7|NA|TRBV7-9|NA
TGTGCCAGCAGGGGGGGACGGAACTCCTACGAGCAGTACTTC
CASRGGRNSYEQYF
>TRBJ1-5|NA|TRBV6-6|NA
TGTGCCAGCAGCGGACGGACCCAGCCCCAGCATTTT
CASSGRTQPQHF
>TRBJ1-5|NA|TRBV27|NA
TGTGCCAGCAGTTTAACCGGGGCGAATCAGCCCCAGCATTTT
CASSLTGANQPQHF
>TRBJ1-5|NA|TRBV2|NA
TGTGCCAGCAGAGAATGGGGTTCTGGCAATCAGCCCCAGCATTTT
CASREWGSGNQPQHF
>TRBJ2-7|NA|TRBV29-1|NA
TGCAGCGTTGAACAGGGTTACGAGCAGTACTTC
CSVEQGYEQYF
>TRBJ1-4|NA|TRBV10-3|NA
TGTGCCATCAGTGAGTCGCCGGGGTCTGAAAAACTGTTTTTT
CAISESPGSEKLFF
>TRBJ2-2|NA|TRBV27|TRBD2
TGTGCCAGCAGTTCTTTTCTAGCGGTGAACACCGGGGAGCTGTTTTTT
CASSSFLAVNTGELFF
>TRBJ2-2|NA|TRBV9|NA
TGTGCCAGCAGCCCAGGGGGGCGGGAGCTGTTTTTT
CASSPGGRELFF
>TRBJ2-7|NA|TRBV11-2|TRBD2
TGTGCCAGCAGCTTAAGGCGGGAGCCTACCTACGAGCAGTACTTC
CASSLRREPTYEQYF
>TRBJ2-7|NA|TRBV7-9|TRBD2
TGTGCCAGCAGCACAGGGTGGACTAGCGTTATTGACGAGCAGTACTTC
CASSTGWTSVIDEQYF
>TRBJ1-1|NA|TRBV4-3|NA
TGCGCCAGCAGCCAAGATAACGGGGACACTGAAGCTTTCTTT
CASSQDNGDTEAFF
>TRBJ2-3|NA|TRBV6-5|TRBD2
TGTGCCAGCAGTTACTCACCTAGCGGGAGCTCAGATACGCAGTATTTT
CASSYSPSGSSDTQYF
>TRBJ1-1|NA|TRBV5-1|NA
TGCGCCAGCAGCCTGTCACGGTTGAACACTGAAGCTTTCTTT
CASSLSRLNTEAFF
>TRBJ2-5|NA|TRBV2|NA
TGTGCCAGCACCCCGGAAGAACAGGGAGAGACCCAGTACTTC
CASTPEEQGETQYF
>TRBJ2-5|NA|TRBV10-2|TRBD1
TGCGCCAGCAGTATCGTTGACAGGGGCAAAGAGACCCAGTACTTC
CASSIVDRGKETQYF
>TRBJ2-7|NA|TRBV14|NA
TGTGCCAGCAGCGCCCTCCCACGGGACGAGCAGTACTTC
CASSALPRDEQYF
>TRBJ2-7|NA|TRBV2|NA
TGTGCCAGCGTGGGGACCTTCTCCTACGAGCAGTACTTC
CASVGTFSYEQYF
>TRBJ2-2|NA|TRBV19|NA
TGTGCCAGTAGAGGGTGGGAGCAGTCGAACACCGGGGAGCTGTTTTTT
CASRGWEQSNTGELFF
>TRBJ2-3|NA|TRBV9|TRBD2
TGTGCCAGCAGCGCCCCCCAGACTAGCGGGAGTGAGGATACGCAGTATTTT
CASSAPQTSGSEDTQYF
>TRBJ2-1|NA|TRBV27|NA
TGTGCCAGCAGCTGGGTAGGGTACAATGAGCAGTTCTTC
CASSWVGYNEQFF
>TRBJ2-1|NA|TRBV28|TRBD2
TGTGCCAGCAGCCCTCAGGGCGGGAGGTACAATGAGCAGTTCTTC
CASSPQGGRYNEQFF
>TRBJ1-5|once|TRBV5-5|NA
TGTGCCAGCAGGCGGGAGGGCCAGGGGAACAATCAGCCCCAGCATTTT
CASRREGQGNNQPQHF
>TRBJ1-1|NA|TRBV4-1|NA
TGCGCCAGCAGCCTGGGACCTGGCCCCACTGAAGCTTTCTTT
CASSLGPGPTEAFF
>TRBJ1-1|NA|TRBV28|TRBD1
TGTGCCAGCAGCCTGACAGGGGTGAACACTGAAGCTTTCTTT
CASSLTGVNTEAFF
>TRBJ2-2|NA|TRBV6-5|NA
TGTGCCAGCAGTTATTTGAACACCGGGGAGCTGTTTTTT
CASSYLNTGELFF
>TRBJ2-4|once|TRBV13|TRBD1
TGTGCCAGCAGCCTCGGACAGGGTAGCGGCAACGGAGGAAACATTCAGTACTTC
CASSLGQGSGNGGNIQYF
>TRBJ2-1|NA|TRBV13|NA
TGTGCCAGCAGCTTATCGGGTAGCGGCCCCTACAATGAGCAGTTCTTC
CASSLSGSGPYNEQFF
>TRBJ2-7|NA|TRBV11-2|TRBD2
TGTGCCAGCAGCCTCTGGGGTACTAGCGGCTCAAGCTCCTACGAGCAGTACTTC
CASSLWGTSGSSSYEQYF
>TRBJ2-5|NA|TRBV28|NA
TGTGCCAGCAGTTTCCAAAGGGGCCTGGGGATAGATGCAGAGACCCAGTACTTC
CASSFQRGLGIDAETQYF
>TRBJ1-1|NA|TRBV29-1|TRBD1
TGCAGCGTTGGAGGGGACAGGGTCACTGAAGCTTTCTTT
CSVGGDRVTEAFF
>TRBJ2-1|NA|TRBV5-4|TRBD2
TGTGCCAGCAGCCCGGGACTAGCGGGAGGGAATGAGCAGTTCTTC
CASSPGLAGGNEQFF
>TRBJ2-7|NA|TRBV9|NA
TGTGCCAGCAGCGTAGGGGGTAGCGTCTCCTACGAGCAGTACTTC
CASSVGGSVSYEQYF
>TRBJ2-2|NA|TRBV7-9|NA
TGTGCCAGCAGCTTACCCACGACTGACGCGAACACCGGGGAGCTGTTTTTT
CASSLPTTDANTGELFF
>TRBJ2-7|NA|TRBV14|NA
TGTGCCAGCAGCCACAGTGTAAACGAGCAGTACTTC
CASSHSVNEQYF
>TRBJ1-2|once|TRBV4-1|NA
TGCGCCAGCAGCCAAATCGACGGTAACTATGGCTACACCTTC
CASSQIDGNYGYTF
>TRBJ2-1|NA|TRBV9|TRBD2
TGTGCCAGCAGCGTAGATAGCCTAGCGGGAGTCCAGCAGTTCTTC
CASSVDSLAGVQQFF
>TRBJ2-7|NA|TRBV28|NA
TGTGCCAGCAGTTTGCGGTCAGAATTGCTCCACGAGCAGTACTTC
CASSLRSELLHEQYF
>TRBJ2-7|NA|TRBV29-1|TRBD1
TGCAGCGTTGTTCTAGATGACAGGGGCTACGAGCAGTACTTC
CSVVLDDRGYEQYF
>TRBJ2-1|NA|TRBV7-9|TRBD2
TGTGCCAGCAGCCCCGTTGAGGAGCGGGAGGATTACAATGAGCAGTTCTTC
CASSPVEEREDYNEQFF
>TRBJ2-2|NA|TRBV6-5|NA
TGTGCCAGCAGTTACGTGAACACCGGGGAGCTGTTTTTT
CASSYVNTGELFF
>TRBJ2-5|NA|TRBV5-1|NA
TGCGCCAGCAGCTTGGGGCAGGGATGGGAGACCCAGTACTTC
CASSLGQGWETQYF
>TRBJ1-1|NA|TRBV5-5|NA
TGTGCCAGCAGCTCCTTGACAGTGGTGAACACTGAAGCTTTCTTT
CASSSLTVVNTEAFF
>TRBJ1-3|NA|TRBV2|NA
TGTGCCAGCAGTGACCCAGGGTTAGGAAACACCATATATTTT
CASSDPGLGNTIYF